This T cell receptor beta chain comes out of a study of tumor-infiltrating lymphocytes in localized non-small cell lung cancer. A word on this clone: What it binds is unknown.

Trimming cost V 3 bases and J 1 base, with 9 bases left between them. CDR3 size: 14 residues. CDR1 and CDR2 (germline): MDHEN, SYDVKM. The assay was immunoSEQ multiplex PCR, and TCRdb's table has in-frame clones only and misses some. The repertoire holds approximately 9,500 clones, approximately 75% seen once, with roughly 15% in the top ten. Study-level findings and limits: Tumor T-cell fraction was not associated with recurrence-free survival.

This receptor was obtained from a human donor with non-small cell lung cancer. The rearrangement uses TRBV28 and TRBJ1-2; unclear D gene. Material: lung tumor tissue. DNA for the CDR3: TGTGCCAGCAGTTTTGGGGTAGTTAACTATGGCTACACCTTC. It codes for CASSFGVVNYGYTF.